The rows below give T cell receptor beta chains drawn from one sample of a study of blood T cell repertoires in COVID-19. This table comes from immunoSEQ multiplex PCR, and its TCRdb copy is limited to in-frame clones, with some not included. Seen here are about 360,000 clones, 75% to 90% observed once, and the top ten hold just over 7%. The specimen sequenced was peripheral blood. The receptors here all came from a woman in her fifties or sixties with COVID-19, enrolled during active disease. Both conserved end residues are part of each CDR3. A D gene is named only where the DNA matches it firmly. Rows give clone size only sometimes, using once, few, many, or a class for an expanded clone.

d_call	clone_size	j_call	v_call	cdr3_aa	cdr3_nt
NA	NA	TRBJ1-2	TRBV29-1	CSVEEGATTGYTF	TGCAGCGTTGAAGAGGGGGCTACGACTGGCTACACCTTC
NA	NA	TRBJ2-3	TRBV12-3/TRBV12-4	CASTSYNADTQYF	TGTGCCAGCACATCCTATAACGCAGATACGCAGTATTTT
NA	NA	TRBJ2-7	TRBV3-1/TRBV3-2	CASRGSGVHEQYF	TGTGCCAGTCGTGGATCGGGGGTCCACGAGCAGTACTTC
NA	few	TRBJ2-2	TRBV7-3	CASSLTPSTGELFF	TGTGCCAGCAGCTTAACCCCCAGCACCGGGGAGCTGTTTTTT
NA	NA	TRBJ1-5	TRBV12-3/TRBV12-4	CASSFGRQPQHF	TGTGCCAGCAGTTTTGGGAGGCAGCCCCAGCATTTT
TRBD1	NA	TRBJ1-1	TRBV7-6	CASSPTHQGAEAFF	TGTGCCAGCAGCCCGACCCACCAGGGGGCAGAAGCTTTCTTT
TRBD2	NA	TRBJ2-1	TRBV6-2/TRBV6-3	CASSGHGGSSYNEQFF	TGTGCCAGCAGTGGCCACGGCGGGAGCTCCTACAATGAGCAGTTCTTC
NA	NA	TRBJ1-1	TRBV5-1	CASSDPRATGTEAFF	TGCGCCAGCAGCGACCCACGGGCGACGGGGACTGAAGCTTTCTTT
NA	NA	TRBJ1-6	TRBV6-2/TRBV6-3	CASSPTGSSYNSPLHF	TGTGCCAGCAGCCCCACAGGGAGCTCCTATAATTCACCCCTCCACTTT
TRBD1	NA	TRBJ1-5	TRBV19	CAGGTGPGQPQHF	TGTGCCGGCGGGACAGGGCCGGGTCAGCCCCAGCATTTT
TRBD1	NA	TRBJ2-1	TRBV2	CASSRDRGAYNEQFF	TGTGCCAGCAGCCGAGACAGGGGGGCCTACAATGAGCAGTTCTTC
NA	NA	TRBJ2-7	TRBV5-1	CASSLGTTYEQYF	TGCGCCAGCAGCTTAGGGACAACCTACGAGCAGTACTTC
NA	NA	TRBJ1-1	TRBV12-3/TRBV12-4	CASSFWGQAAFF	TGTGCCAGCAGTTTTTGGGGACAAGCGGCTTTCTTT
NA	NA	TRBJ2-1	TRBV27	CASSKGQSWYNEQFF	TGTGCCAGCAGCAAAGGACAGTCGTGGTACAATGAGCAGTTCTTC
TRBD1	NA	TRBJ1-4	TRBV10-3	CAISRTGNEKLFF	TGTGCCATCAGCCGGACAGGGAATGAAAAACTGTTTTTT
NA	NA	TRBJ1-5	TRBV6-5	CASLGLNNQPQHF	TGTGCCAGCTTAGGACTGAACAATCAGCCCCAGCATTTT
TRBD2	NA	TRBJ2-1	TRBV5-1	CASVSGGTNEQFF	TGCGCCAGCGTCAGCGGGGGGACGAATGAGCAGTTCTTC
NA	NA	TRBJ1-2	TRBV5-6	CASSLGQNNGYTF	TGTGCCAGCAGCTTGGGACAAAATAACGGCTACACCTTC
TRBD2	NA	TRBJ2-3	TRBV4-1	CASSRPIHPGLAAPSTDTQYF	TGCGCCAGCAGCCGCCCAATCCACCCGGGACTAGCGGCACCTAGCACAGATACGCAGTATTTT
NA	NA	TRBJ1-5	TRBV18	CASSPGGFVNQPQHF	TGTGCCAGCTCACCAGGGGGGTTCGTGAATCAGCCCCAGCATTTT
NA	NA	TRBJ1-2	TRBV10-3	CAISEYGGKDYGYTF	TGTGCCATCAGTGAATATGGGGGGAAGGACTATGGCTACACCTTC
TRBD2	NA	TRBJ2-1	TRBV5-6	CASSAGTSDPLYNEQFF	TGTGCCAGCAGCGCCGGGACTAGCGACCCCCTCTACAATGAGCAGTTCTTC
TRBD2	NA	TRBJ2-5	TRBV6-1	CASSEYMIGGGETQYF	TGTGCCAGCAGTGAATATATGATCGGGGGGGGAGAGACCCAGTACTTC
TRBD1	few	TRBJ1-4	TRBV5-4	CASSSGTGIANEKLFF	TGTGCCAGCAGCTCCGGGACAGGGATAGCTAATGAAAAACTGTTTTTT
NA	once	TRBJ1-1	TRBV7-2	CASSFPSTEAFF	TGTGCCAGCAGCTTCCCCTCTACTGAAGCTTTCTTT
TRBD1	few	TRBJ2-2	TRBV18	CASFSGTENTGELFF	TGTGCCAGCTTCTCCGGGACAGAGAACACCGGGGAGCTGTTTTTT
TRBD1	NA	TRBJ2-3	TRBV7-8	CASSVGTAPDTQYF	TGTGCCAGCAGCGTAGGGACAGCCCCAGATACGCAGTATTTT
NA	NA	TRBJ2-7	TRBV5-1	CASSILRDTSYEQYF	TGCGCCAGCAGCATCCTCCGTGACACCTCCTACGAGCAGTACTTC
TRBD1	NA	TRBJ1-2	TRBV6-1	CASSEAVARGFGYTF	TGTGCCAGCAGTGAAGCAGTGGCCAGGGGGTTTGGCTACACCTTC
TRBD2	NA	TRBJ2-2	TRBV6-5	CASSYFGRGRTGELFF	TGTGCCAGCAGTTACTTCGGGAGGGGTCGTACCGGGGAGCTGTTTTTT
TRBD1	NA	TRBJ1-1	TRBV5-1	CASSMEGTGGLNTEAFF	TGCGCCAGCAGCATGGAGGGGACAGGGGGATTGAACACTGAAGCTTTCTTT
NA	NA	TRBJ1-5	TRBV5-4	CASSLDSYQPQHF	TGTGCCAGCAGCTTAGACAGTTATCAGCCCCAGCATTTT
NA	NA	TRBJ2-2	TRBV14	CASSQDRARNTGELFF	TGTGCCAGCAGCCAAGATAGAGCGAGGAACACCGGGGAGCTGTTTTTT
NA	NA	TRBJ2-7	TRBV7-6	CASSLGLGFEQYF	TGTGCCAGCAGCTTAGGTCTGGGCTTCGAGCAGTACTTC
NA	NA	TRBJ1-5	TRBV12-3/TRBV12-4	CASSGRRDQPQHF	TGTGCCAGCAGTGGAAGACGGGATCAGCCCCAGCATTTT
NA	NA	TRBJ1-4	TRBV30	CAWSVLLSRLGGEKLFF	TGTGCCTGGAGTGTACTCCTGAGTCGTCTAGGAGGAGAAAAACTGTTTTTT
TRBD1	few	TRBJ2-7	TRBV10-3	CAISDHGQAPYEQYF	TGTGCCATCAGTGATCACGGACAGGCGCCCTACGAGCAGTACTTC
TRBD1	NA	TRBJ2-7	TRBV19	CASSRGTAYEQYF	TGTGCCAGTAGTAGAGGGACAGCCTACGAGCAGTACTTC
TRBD1	NA	TRBJ2-1	TRBV3-1/TRBV3-2	CASSPGTGQGNNEQFF	TGTGCCAGCAGCCCGGGTACGGGACAGGGGAACAATGAGCAGTTCTTC
TRBD1	NA	TRBJ1-6	TRBV18	CASSPWGTGNSPLHF	TGTGCCAGCTCACCATGGGGGACAGGTAACTCACCCCTCCACTTT
NA	NA	TRBJ1-1	TRBV7-9	CASSLVLSEAFF	TGTGCCAGCAGCCTAGTCCTGAGTGAAGCTTTCTTT
TRBD1	NA	TRBJ1-2	TRBV30	CAWSVAGGNGYTF	TGTGCCTGGAGTGTAGCAGGGGGCAATGGCTACACCTTC
TRBD2	NA	TRBJ2-1	TRBV6-5	CASTPAGGAGNEQFF	TGTGCCAGCACACCAGCGGGGGGGGCGGGTAATGAGCAGTTCTTC
NA	NA	TRBJ1-6	TRBV12-3/TRBV12-4	CASSLDRFSPLHF	TGTGCCAGCAGCCTCGACAGGTTCTCACCCCTCCACTTT
NA	NA	TRBJ2-7	TRBV21-1	CASSKELGVGRTGETEQYF	TGTGCCAGCAGCAAAGAATTAGGGGTAGGGCGGACAGGGGAAACCGAGCAGTACTTC
NA	once	TRBJ1-1	TRBV19	CASSIGHGGTEAFF	TGTGCCAGTAGTATAGGACACGGAGGGACTGAAGCTTTCTTT
NA	NA	TRBJ1-6	TRBV5-4	CASSAKQGYNSPLHF	TGTGCCAGCAGCGCGAAACAGGGCTATAATTCACCCCTCCACTTT
NA	NA	TRBJ1-6	TRBV9	CASSGDVGTGSPLHF	TGTGCCAGCAGCGGCGACGTGGGTACGGGGTCACCCCTCCACTTT
TRBD2	few	TRBJ2-3	TRBV4-1	CASSQEVASGADTQYF	TGCGCCAGCAGCCAAGAGGTGGCTAGCGGGGCAGATACGCAGTATTTT
TRBD1	NA	TRBJ2-2	TRBV7-3	CASSQAGTGYTGELFF	TGTGCCAGCAGCCAAGCCGGGACAGGTTACACCGGGGAGCTGTTTTTT
NA	NA	TRBJ2-1	TRBV21-1	CASSRRSGGEDNEQFF	TGTGCCAGCAGCAGACGTAGCGGGGGGGAGGACAATGAGCAGTTCTTC
NA	few	TRBJ1-2	TRBV18	CASSPTSAGLNYGYTF	TGTGCCAGCTCACCAACTTCGGCAGGGCTTAACTATGGCTACACCTTC
NA	NA	TRBJ2-5	TRBV9	CASSVDSSQETQYF	TGTGCCAGCAGCGTAGACAGTTCCCAAGAGACCCAGTACTTC